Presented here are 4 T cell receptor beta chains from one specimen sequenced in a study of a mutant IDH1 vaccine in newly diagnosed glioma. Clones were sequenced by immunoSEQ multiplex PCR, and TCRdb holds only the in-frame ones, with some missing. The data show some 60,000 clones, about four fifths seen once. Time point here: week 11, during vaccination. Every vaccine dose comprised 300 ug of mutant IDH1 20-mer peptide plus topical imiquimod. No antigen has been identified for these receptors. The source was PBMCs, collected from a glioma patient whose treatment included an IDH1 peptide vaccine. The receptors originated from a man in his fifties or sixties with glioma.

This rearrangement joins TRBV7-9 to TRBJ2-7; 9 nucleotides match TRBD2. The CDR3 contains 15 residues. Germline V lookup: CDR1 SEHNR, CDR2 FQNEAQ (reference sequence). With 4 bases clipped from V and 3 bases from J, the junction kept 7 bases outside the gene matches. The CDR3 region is CASSYPLSGSYEQYF. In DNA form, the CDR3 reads TGTGCCAGCAGCTACCCCCTTAGCGGGAGCTACGAGCAGTACTTC.

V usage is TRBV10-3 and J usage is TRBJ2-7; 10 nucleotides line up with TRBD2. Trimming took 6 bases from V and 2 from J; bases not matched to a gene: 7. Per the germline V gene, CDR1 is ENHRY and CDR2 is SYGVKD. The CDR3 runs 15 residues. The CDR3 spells CAISVASGGTYEQYF. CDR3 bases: TGTGCCATCAGCGTGGCTAGCGGGGGAACCTACGAGCAGTACTTC.

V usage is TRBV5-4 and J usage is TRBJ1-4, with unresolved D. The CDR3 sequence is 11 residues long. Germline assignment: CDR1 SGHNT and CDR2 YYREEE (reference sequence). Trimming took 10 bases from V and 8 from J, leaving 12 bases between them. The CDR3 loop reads CAGDWWEKLFF. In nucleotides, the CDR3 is TGTGCCGGAGACTGGTGGGAAAAACTGTTTTTT.

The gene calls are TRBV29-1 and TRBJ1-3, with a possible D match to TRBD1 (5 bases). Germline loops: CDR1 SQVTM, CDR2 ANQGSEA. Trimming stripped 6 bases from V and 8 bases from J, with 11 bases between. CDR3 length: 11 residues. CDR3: CSVQIGDTIYF. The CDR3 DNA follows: TGCAGCGTACAGATAGGGGACACCATATATTTT.